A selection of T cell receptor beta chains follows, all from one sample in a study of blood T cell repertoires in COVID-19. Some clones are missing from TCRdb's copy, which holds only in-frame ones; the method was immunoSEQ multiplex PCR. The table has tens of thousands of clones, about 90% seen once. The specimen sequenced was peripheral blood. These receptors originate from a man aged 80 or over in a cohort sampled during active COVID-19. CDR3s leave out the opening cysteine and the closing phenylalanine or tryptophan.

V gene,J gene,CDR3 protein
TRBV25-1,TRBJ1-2,ASSDPAGQSYGYT
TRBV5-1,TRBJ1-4,ASSPGTGGNEKLF
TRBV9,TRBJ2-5,ASSTRPSGGKETQY
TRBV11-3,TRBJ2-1,ASSLSQGAGNEQF
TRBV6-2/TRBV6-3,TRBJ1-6,ASSQGQGTNSPLH
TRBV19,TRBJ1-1,ASSPGSNTEAF
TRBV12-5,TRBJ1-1,ASGLPAKTGPNTEAF
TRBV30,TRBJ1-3,AWSTGQGSGNTIY
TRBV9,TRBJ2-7,ASSVGGGDRAGDEQY
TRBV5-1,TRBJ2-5,ASSRLAGQETQY
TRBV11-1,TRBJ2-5,ASSLNIKGAGETQY
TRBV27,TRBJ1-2,ASSPTGLIYGYT
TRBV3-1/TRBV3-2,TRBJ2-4,ASSQDWQLAKNIQY
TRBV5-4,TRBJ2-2,ATGGLAGNTGELF
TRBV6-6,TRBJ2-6,ASSLRDRSSSGANVLT
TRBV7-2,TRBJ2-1,ASSPRYSGGAVEQF
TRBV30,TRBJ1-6,AWSLGASSPLH
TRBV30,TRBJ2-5,AWSDNQETQY
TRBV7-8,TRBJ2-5,ASSRRTSGGARTQY
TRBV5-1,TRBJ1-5,ASSLTDREDQPQH
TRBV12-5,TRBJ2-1,ASGATGDQTNEQF
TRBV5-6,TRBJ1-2,ASSHTGVHGYT
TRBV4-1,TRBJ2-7,ASSQGGGYPYEQY
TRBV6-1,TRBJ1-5,ASSEGQGWQPQH
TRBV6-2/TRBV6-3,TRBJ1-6,ASSYAGMNSPLH
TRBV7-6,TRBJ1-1,ASSLTGTGNTEAF
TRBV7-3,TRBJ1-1,ASSSQGYTEAF